This TCR beta chain was documented in a study of T cells in Graves' hyperthyroidism and ophthalmopathy. Turning to the study itself: The authors collected peripheral blood at initial diagnosis, before any treatment. Points from the study as a whole: Ophthalmopathy onset followed model prediction by a median roughly six months.

The CDR3 loop spans 17 amino acids. Trimming took off 1 base at V and 2 bases at J, with 17 bases between the two ends. CDR1 and CDR2 (germline): SGHAT, FQNNGV. With respect to this clonotype: As yet, its antigen is unknown.

Amplification yielded TCR beta CDR3 regions, with RNA transcripts as the source. The TCR CDR3 first-round RT-PCR relied on the HTBI primer set. In TCRdb, the multiplex PCR reads were re-called with MiXCR into one record per CDR3 protein. The sample contains around 300,000 distinct CDR3 sequences, about 20% of which appear only once. The rearrangement uses TRBV11-2 and TRBJ2-5; possible D gene TRBD1, 5 bases. This receptor was obtained from a man aged 25-45 years with Graves' ophthalmopathy. Sequencing input: blood. The CDR3 DNA reads TGTGCCAGCAGCTTAGTAAGGGCAGGGTTGACTCAAGAGACCCAGTACTTC. This translates into CASSLVRAGLTQETQYF.